The entry below gives a single T cell receptor beta chain sequence along with its context. The data stem from a study of regulatory T cells in long-lasting Graves disease. The time point was: newly diagnosed GD, antithyroid drugs for less than 3 months. PBMC RNA served as the TCR library source. This CDR3 spans 14 amino acids. CDR1 MNHNS and CDR2 SASEGT come from the germline V gene. V lost 6 bases, J lost 5 bases, and 8 bases stayed unmatched. The authors built TCR beta libraries using iRepertoire HTBI primers and Arm-PCR of CDR3 regions. TCRdb processed the multiplex PCR reads anew with MiXCR; each CDR3 protein has one entry. The sample records approximately 300,000 distinct CDR3 sequences, about 18% being singletons.

This clonotype was obtained from a female donor with Graves disease. The rearrangement joins TRBV6-1 to TRBJ1-2; 8 bases align to TRBD1. The sample in question was peripheral blood mononuclear cells (PBMCs), obtained at new diagnosis, from a patient treated with antithyroid drugs. The CDR3, as DNA: TGTGCCAGCAGGACACGGACAGGGCTTTATGGCTACACCTTC. It codes for CASRTRTGLYGYTF.